The 22 T cell receptor beta chains given below trace back to one sample, sequenced in a study of T cell changes during pregnancy in multiple sclerosis. Profiled with immunoSEQ multiplex PCR; TCRdb holds only in-frame clones, not every one. The data hold over 60,000 clones, with 75% to 95% observed a single time. Source: CD4+ T cells from peripheral blood mononuclear cells, taken in the third trimester of pregnancy. These receptors were collected from a female donor in good health, enrolled as a control in a pregnancy study.

The rearrangement links TRBV6-6 to TRBJ1-1; tentative D call: TRBD1 (5 bases). Between the trimmed V and J ends, which lost 7 bases and 5 bases, there was a span of 14 bases. The germline V gene encodes CDR1 MNHNY and CDR2 SVGAGI (reference sequence). The CDR3 spans 13 residues. CDR3 sequence: CASTPGISTEAFF. CDR3 DNA sequence: TGTGCCAGCACCCCAGGGATATCGACTGAAGCTTTCTTT.

This clone is a singleton in its sample. The chain joins TRBV19 to TRBJ2-5; 9 bases are a match to TRBD1. V shed 8 bases and J 5 bases; nucleotides not matched to a gene: 9. Germline loops: CDR1 LNHDA, CDR2 SQIVND (reference sequence). CDR3 length: 14 amino acids. CDR3 loop: CASGSTGGGETQYF. The CDR3 DNA is TGTGCCAGTGGATCGACAGGGGGTGGGGAGACCCAGTACTTC.

The chain links TRBV6-1 to TRBJ2-2, with TRBD1 as a possible D gene (6 bases). This CDR3 comprises 14 residues. Looked up from germline, CDR1 is MNHNS and CDR2 is SASEGT. Trimming left V 8 bases short and J 6 bases short, with 16 bases between. The CDR3 sequence is CASSGTSVSGELFF. DNA of the CDR3: TGTGCCAGCTCTGGGACAAGCGTCTCCGGGGAGCTGTTTTTT.

This clone was seen only a few times. V usage is TRBV5-1 and J usage is TRBJ1-2; D possibly corresponds to TRBD1 (5 bases). From germline, CDR1 is SGHRS and CDR2 YFSETQ. The CDR3 loop spans 14 amino acids. The V gene lost 0 bases and the J gene lost 2 bases, with 8 bases spanning the gap. The CDR3 here is CASSLGTSNYGYTF. The CDR3 DNA is TGCGCCAGCAGCTTGGGGACAAGCAACTATGGCTACACCTTC.

The chain has TRBV5-1 and TRBJ2-3; a weak D match, TRBD2 (5 bases). The CDR3 spans 13 residues. V was pared by 0 bases and J by 4 bases, with 6 bases between. The germline CDR1 and CDR2 sequences are SGHRS and YFSETQ. CDR3 protein: CASSLAGADTQYF. The CDR3 nucleotides read TGCGCCAGCAGCTTGGCCGGGGCAGATACGCAGTATTTT.

This clone was observed a single time. V gene TRBV5-5 combines with J gene TRBJ2-3; 10 bases align to TRBD1. The ends lost 3 bases at V and 0 bases at J; junction bases unmatched: 4. CDR1 and CDR2 from the germline V gene are SGHKS and YYEKEE (reference sequence). This CDR3 has 16 residues. The CDR3 region has the DNA TGTGCCAGCAGCTACCGGACAGGGGGAAGCACAGATACGCAGTATTTT. This encodes CASSYRTGGSTDTQYF.

V is TRBV6-4 and J is TRBJ1-1; 9 bases are shared with TRBD1. Per germline, CDR1 MRHNA and CDR2 SNTAGT. The CDR3 is made up of 14 amino acids. J gave up 3 bases and V 5 bases, and 4 bases lay outside the gene matches. The CDR3 region is CASSRRTGDTEAFF. The CDR3 DNA reads as TGTGCCAGCAGTAGAAGGACAGGGGACACTGAAGCTTTCTTT.

The gene calls are TRBV5-6 and TRBJ1-1, with a possible D match to TRBD1 (5 bases). V lost 3 bases and J lost 0, with 12 bases in between. Germline CDR1 SGHDT, CDR2 YYEEEE. The CDR3 runs 15 residues. CDR3 in amino acids: CASSYGTEMNTEAFF. The CDR3 DNA sequence: TGTGCCAGCAGCTACGGGACTGAGATGAACACTGAAGCTTTCTTT.

This clone came up once. In nucleotides, the CDR3 is TGCGCCAGCAGTTCGAACTTAGATAACTATGGCTACACCTTC. Translated, it gives CASSSNLDNYGYTF. This chain links TRBV5-1 with TRBJ1-2; no definite D call. The germline V gene encodes CDR1 SGHRS and CDR2 YFSETQ. Trimming took off 5 bases at V and 1 base at J, with 12 bases between the two ends. The CDR3 sequence is 14 residues long.

The rearrangement joins TRBV30 to TRBJ2-5, with TRBD1 matching over 9 bases. The CDR3 loop spans 14 amino acids. The germline CDR1 and CDR2 sequences are GTSNPN and SVGIG (reference sequence). After removal of 2 bases from V and 1 base from J, the junction contained 2 bases not matched to a gene. The CDR3 loop reads CAWSSTGGQETQYF. The CDR3 bases are TGTGCCTGGAGTTCGACAGGGGGCCAAGAGACCCAGTACTTC.

This chain connects TRBV7-9 to TRBJ1-6; D call uncertain. CDR3 size: 12 residues. The germline V gene has CDR1 SEHNR and CDR2 FQNEAQ (reference sequence). The V end lost 5 bases, the J end lost 8 bases, and 7 bases lay between the germline ends. The CDR3 loop reads CASSNGDSPLHF. Written as DNA, the CDR3 is TGTGCCAGCAGCAACGGGGATTCACCCCTCCACTTT.

This clone was seen once. The rearrangement joins TRBV4-3 to TRBJ1-3, with 12 bases that match TRBD1. V was clipped by 0 bases and J by 1 base; unmatched bases: 10. The CDR3 spans 20 residues. Germline values: CDR1 LGHNA, CDR2 YSLEER. The CDR3: CASSQDAGQGAIGSGNTIYF. CDR3 DNA: TGCGCCAGCAGCCAAGATGCGGGACAGGGGGCCATAGGGTCTGGAAACACCATATATTTT.

This clone showed up just once. The V and J genes are TRBV7-2 and TRBJ1-4, with 8 bases matching TRBD1. V lost 5 bases, J lost 5 bases, and 7 bases stayed unmatched. This CDR3 comprises 15 residues. CDR1 is SGHTA and CDR2 is FQGNSA in the germline V gene. The CDR3 nucleotides read TGTGCCAGCAGCCGTTGGACAGGGACAAATGAAAAACTGTTTTTT. Translated, it gives CASSRWTGTNEKLFF.

The chain is built from TRBV19 and TRBJ2-2, with 8 bases aligning to TRBD1. The trim removed 4 bases at V and 2 bases at J, leaving 9 bases unmatched. Germline V lookup: CDR1 LNHDA, CDR2 SQIVND (reference sequence). The CDR3 consists of 17 residues. CDR3 loop: CASSTSGTGVNTGELFF. The CDR3 DNA reads TGTGCCAGTAGTACTTCCGGGACAGGCGTTAACACCGGGGAGCTGTTTTTT.

The V call is TRBV7-2, the J call TRBJ2-3; 8 positions agree with TRBD2. CDR1 and CDR2 (germline): SGHTA, FQGNSA. CDR3 size: 15 residues. V was pared by 5 bases and J by 3 bases, with 7 bases of the junction left unmatched. CDR3 region: CASSPQRGRTDTQYF. As DNA, the CDR3 is TGTGCCAGCAGCCCTCAGCGGGGGAGGACAGATACGCAGTATTTT.

The rearrangement joins TRBV10-3 to TRBJ1-2; TRBD1 matches 10 bases. V trimming: 4 bases; J trimming: 4 bases; junction bases outside the gene matches: 3. CDR3 length: 14 residues. CDR1 ENHRY and CDR2 SYGVKD come from the germline V gene. The CDR3 loop is CAISGGTGVYGYTF. The CDR3, as DNA: TGTGCCATCAGTGGGGGGACAGGGGTCTATGGCTACACCTTC.

This clone was seen once. The genes are TRBV19 and TRBJ2-3; the D gene is possibly TRBD1 (5 bases). Trimming removed 6 bases from V and 4 bases from J, with 14 bases in between. CDR3 length: 14 residues. CDR1 and CDR2 from the germline V gene are LNHDA and SQIVND (reference sequence). The CDR3: CASSNTGPPDTQYF. CDR3 bases: TGTGCCAGTAGCAACACAGGCCCCCCAGATACGCAGTATTTT.

The chain combines TRBV5-1 with TRBJ2-3, with D possibly TRBD2 on 5 matching bases. The CDR3 contains 15 residues. V lost 7 bases, J lost 6 bases, and 21 bases lay in between. Germline-derived CDR1 and CDR2 are SGHRS and YFSETQ. CDR3 DNA: TGCGCCAGCCATCCCGCGGCCGGGGTAGACGATACGCAGTATTTT. Encoded protein: CASHPAAGVDDTQYF.

J is TRBJ1-2 and V is TRBV14, with 11 bases aligning to TRBD1. With 4 bases clipped from V and 7 bases from J, the junction kept 8 bases outside the gene matches. This CDR3 has 15 residues. Germline-derived CDR1 and CDR2 are SGHDN and FVKESK. This chain's CDR3 is CASSPVGTGGFGYTF. The DNA of the CDR3 is TGTGCCAGCAGCCCCGTCGGGACAGGGGGGTTTGGCTACACCTTC. The full variable domain, with the rest looked up from reference TRBV14 and TRBJ1-2, is EAGVTQFPSHSVIEKGQTVTLRCDPISGHDNLYWYRRVMGKEIKFLLHFVKESKQDESGMPNNRFLAERTGGTYSTLKVQPAELEDSGVYFCASSPVGTGGFGYTFGSGTRLTVV.

This chain uses TRBV18 with TRBJ1-3; 7 nucleotides agree with TRBD1. Trimming removed 2 bases from V and 2 bases from J; junction bases left unmatched: 9. The V gene's germline CDR1 is KGHSH and CDR2 LQKENI. The length of the CDR3 is 17 residues. As DNA, the CDR3 is TGTGCCAGCTCACCAGGAACAGGGGTCAATACTGGAAACACCATATATTTT. This gives the protein CASSPGTGVNTGNTIYF.

The CDR3 loop reads CASSQGGGGVGSPNYGYTF. The CDR3 nucleotides are TGCGCCAGCAGCCAAGGTGGCGGGGGCGTGGGGTCCCCTAACTATGGCTACACCTTC. This chain connects TRBV4-1 to TRBJ1-2; D is possibly TRBD1 (6 bases). V shed 1 base and J shed 0 bases, with 21 bases lying between them. This CDR3 contains 19 residues. Germline V CDR1 and CDR2: MGHRA, YSYEKL.

J is TRBJ1-2 and V is TRBV4-2, with 7 bases lining up with TRBD1. Germline-derived CDR1 and CDR2 are LGHNA and YNFKEQ. V lost 2 bases and J lost 3; bases outside the gene matches: 6. CDR3 length: 15 residues. Written as DNA, the CDR3 is TGTGCCAGCAGCCAAAGATTAACAGGGGACTATGGCTACACCTTC. Translated, it gives CASSQRLTGDYGYTF.